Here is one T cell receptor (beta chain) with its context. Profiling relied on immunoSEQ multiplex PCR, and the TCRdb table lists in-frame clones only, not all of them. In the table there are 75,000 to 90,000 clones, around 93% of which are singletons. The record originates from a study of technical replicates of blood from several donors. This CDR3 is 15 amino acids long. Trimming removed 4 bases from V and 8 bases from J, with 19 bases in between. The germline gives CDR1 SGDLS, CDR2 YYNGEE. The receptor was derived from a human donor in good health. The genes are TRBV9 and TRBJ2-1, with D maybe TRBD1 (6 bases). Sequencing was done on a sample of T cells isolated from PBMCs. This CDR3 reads CASSQSPRGVDEQFF. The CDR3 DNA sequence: TGTGCCAGCAGCCAGAGCCCCAGGGGTGTCGATGAGCAGTTCTTC.